These 26 T cell receptor beta chains were all obtained from the same sample, sequenced in a study of regulatory T cells in long-lasting Graves disease. Investigators prepared the TCR beta libraries by applying iRepertoire HTBI primers and Arm-PCR of CDR3 regions. TCRdb itself ran the multiplex PCR reads through MiXCR, one entry per CDR3 protein. The sample shows 300,000 to 400,000 distinct CDR3 sequences, approximately 15% of them seen only once. This sample's time point: newly diagnosed GD, antithyroid drugs for less than 3 months. Generation of the TCR library employed RNA extracted from PBMCs. These same records also appear under a second study, on T cells in Graves' hyperthyroidism and ophthalmopathy.

The specimen was peripheral blood mononuclear cells (PBMCs), collected at new diagnosis, from a patient treated with antithyroid drugs. The receptor set was obtained from a man aged 35 to 55 with Graves disease.

This clonotype was observed a few times. This probably arose from a read error, given a far larger clone one base away. The gene calls are TRBV28 and TRBJ2-1, with D unresolved. CDR1 is MDHEN, CDR2 SYDVKM, per germline. V lost 4 bases to trimming and J lost 10 bases, with 17 bases between them. The CDR3 consists of 14 residues. CDR3 bases: TGTGCCAGCAGTTCCGTTGGCGGCTCCTACGAGCAGTTCTTC. It specifies CASSSVGGSYEQFF.

The gene calls are TRBV6-1 and TRBJ2-3; possibly TRBD2 for D (6 bases). Trimming cost V 8 bases and J 3 bases, with 12 bases left between them. Germline CDR1 reads MNHNS; CDR2 reads SASEGT. This CDR3 has 13 amino acids. This CDR3 is CASGTHDTDTQYF. In nucleotides, the CDR3 is TGTGCCAGCGGGACTCACGATACAGATACGCAGTATTTT.

This clonotype was recorded many times. The rearrangement joins TRBV18 to TRBJ1-1; 7 bases line up with TRBD1. The CDR3 has 13 amino acids. After removal of 3 bases from V and 3 bases from J, the junction contained 1 base not matched to a gene. Per the germline V gene, CDR1 is KGHSH and CDR2 is LQKENI. The CDR3 loop reads CASSPGTDTEAFF. In nucleotides, the CDR3 is TGTGCCAGCTCACCCGGGACAGACACTGAAGCTTTCTTT.

Only a few counts were recorded for this clonotype. The V gene is TRBV4-1, the J gene TRBJ1-4; D not resolved. The CDR3 runs to 15 residues. Trimming removed 8 bases from V and 5 bases from J, with 18 bases in between. Germline V gene sequence: CDR1 MGHRA, CDR2 YSYEKL. CDR3: CASVQVGGKNEKLFF. As DNA, the CDR3 is TGCGCCAGCGTACAAGTGGGAGGAAAGAATGAAAAACTGTTTTTT.

In this sample, this clonotype turned up many times. The chain uses TRBV10-3 and TRBJ2-1; TRBD1 matches at 8 bases. V was pared by 6 bases and J by 7 bases, with 5 bases of the junction left unmatched. CDR3 length: 13 residues. In germline, CDR1 is ENHRY, CDR2 SYGVKD. CDR3 coding DNA: TGTGCCATCAGGGACAGGGCTACAAATGAGCAGTTCTTC. Residues: CAIRDRATNEQFF.

This clonotype was detected ten times or more. The chain is built from TRBV6-1 and TRBJ2-7; 9 bases agree with TRBD1. Looked up from germline, CDR1 is MNHNS and CDR2 is SASEGT. The CDR3 is made up of 14 amino acids. Trimming took 5 bases from V and 5 from J; bases not matched to a gene: 7. The CDR3 spells CASSTDRGKNEQYF. In nucleotides, the CDR3 is TGTGCCAGCAGTACCGACAGGGGGAAGAACGAGCAGTACTTC.

The J gene is TRBJ2-1, the V gene TRBV7-9; D is possibly TRBD1 (5 bases). This CDR3 region has 17 residues. Per germline, CDR1 SEHNR and CDR2 FQNEAQ (reference sequence). V was pared by 7 bases and J by 4 bases, with 23 bases between. CDR3 sequence (DNA): TGTGCCAGCATCTACCGCTCGGCAGGGAAAGGGTACAATGAGCAGTTCTTC. This codes for CASIYRSAGKGYNEQFF.

In this sample, this clonotype turned up a few times. The rearrangement uses TRBV18 and TRBJ2-2; 12 nucleotides match TRBD2. The CDR3 is 17 amino acids. Germline CDR1 is KGHSH and CDR2 is LQKENI. V was clipped by 0 bases and J by 1 base; unmatched bases: 0. CDR3 protein: CASSPPGLAGNTGELFF. In DNA, the CDR3 is TGTGCCAGCTCACCACCGGGACTAGCGGGGAACACCGGGGAGCTGTTTTTT.

The chain recombines TRBV18 with TRBJ2-3; possible D gene TRBD2, 6 bases. The CDR3 contains 15 residues. From germline, CDR1 is KGHSH and CDR2 LQKENI. V was cut by 3 bases and J by 2 bases, with 12 bases left in between. CDR3 loop: CASSPDSGNTDTQYF. CDR3 nucleotides: TGTGCCAGCTCACCGGATAGCGGAAACACAGATACGCAGTATTTT.

The chain is built from TRBV11-3 and TRBJ1-1; TRBD1 matches at 11 bases. The CDR3 runs 13 residues. Trimming removed 9 bases from V and 9 bases from J; junction bases left unmatched: 9. CDR1 SGHNT and CDR2 YENEEA come from the germline V gene. Here the CDR3 reads CASTPGQGGKAFF. The CDR3, as DNA: TGTGCCAGTACCCCGGGACAGGGGGGTAAAGCTTTCTTT.

This chain links TRBV3-1 with TRBJ2-1; 7 positions agree with TRBD2. CDR3 size: 17 residues. The J segment lost 2 bases and the V segment lost 4 bases, leaving 11 bases of the junction unmatched. The germline V gene has CDR1 LGHDT and CDR2 YNNKEL (reference sequence). In DNA form, the CDR3 reads TGTGCCAGCAGCCCCTCCGGGCGGGGGTTCGCCTACAATGAGCAGTTCTTC. Amino acids: CASSPSGRGFAYNEQFF.

This clonotype was recorded many times. The chain carries TRBV5-4 and TRBJ2-2, with D possibly being TRBD2 (7 bases). V was trimmed by 4 bases and J by 0 bases, leaving 22 bases between them. There are 19 residues in the CDR3. Germline V gene lookup returns CDR1 SGHNT and CDR2 YYREEE (reference sequence). CDR3 DNA sequence: TGTGCCAGCAGCCCCCGTTATATCGGGGGGCCGACGAACACCGGGGAGCTGTTTTTT. It yields the protein CASSPRYIGGPTNTGELFF.

This clonotype was observed at least ten times. The chain has TRBV12-3 or TRBV12-4 and TRBJ1-2; D ambiguous. Trimming shortened V by 7 bases and J by 7 bases, and 19 bases separated the two germline ends. The length of the CDR3 is 14 residues. Written as DNA, the CDR3 is TGTGCCAGCAAGCTAGACCAGTTAGAGGGTGGCTACACCTTC. Its protein is CASKLDQLEGGYTF.

Many counts were recorded for this clonotype. The V and J genes are TRBV2 and TRBJ2-7; TRBD1 is a possible D gene (6 bases). Germline V gene data show CDR1 as SNHLY and CDR2 as FYNNEI. V was pared by 0 bases and J by 0 bases, with 15 bases between. This CDR3 is 17 amino acids long. The CDR3 here is CASSEASGRGHSYEQYF. CDR3 DNA sequence: TGTGCCAGCAGTGAAGCATCGGGCAGGGGCCACTCCTACGAGCAGTACTTC.

This clonotype was picked up many times. The chain combines TRBV6-9 with TRBJ2-7, with 9 nucleotides matching TRBD1. Germline V gene data show CDR1 as MNHGY and CDR2 as SVAAGI. The ends lost 3 bases at V and 2 bases at J; junction bases unmatched: 8. This CDR3 has 16 amino acids. This CDR3 is CASSYRSWDRAYEQYF. As DNA, the CDR3 is TGTGCCAGCAGTTACAGGAGCTGGGACAGGGCCTACGAGCAGTACTTC.

As regards this clonotype: This may be a read error, as it is one base from a much larger clone. The chain combines TRBV6-2 or TRBV6-3 with TRBJ2-3; no definite D call. With 6 bases removed from V and 5 bases from J, the gap between germline ends came to 24 bases. CDR1 MNHEY and CDR2 SVGEGT come from the germline V gene. The CDR3 loop spans 17 amino acids. CDR3 region: CASSPKRAFHVIDTQYF. The DNA for the CDR3 is TGTGCCAGCAGCCCCAAACGCGCCTTCCATGTTATAGATACGCAGTATTTT.

This clonotype was observed a few times. The rearrangement uses TRBV6-1 and TRBJ2-3; TRBD2 matches at 12 bases. The CDR3 covers 15 residues. V shed 6 bases and J 5 bases; nucleotides not matched to a gene: 6. Germline values: CDR1 MNHNS, CDR2 SASEGT. In DNA, the CDR3 is TGTGCCAGCAGGACTAGCGGGGGAAAGGGAGATACGCAGTATTTT. Translated: CASRTSGGKGDTQYF.

The chain is built from TRBV6-2 or TRBV6-3 and TRBJ2-5; no firm D call. Germline CDR1 reads MNHEY; CDR2 reads SVGEGT. Trimming took 0 bases from V and 4 from J, leaving 6 bases between them. The CDR3 spans 13 residues. In DNA, the CDR3 is TGTGCCAGCAGTTACTCGATCATAGAGACCCAGTACTTC. Protein sequence: CASSYSIIETQYF.

This clonotype turned up a few times. The CDR3 loop is CASSLGSGTTNEKLFF. The CDR3 DNA is TGTGCCAGCAGTTTAGGATCGGGTACCACTAATGAAAAACTGTTTTTT. The chain is built from TRBV12-3 or TRBV12-4 and TRBJ1-4; D gene ambiguous. The CDR3 is 16 amino acids. Between the trimmed V and J ends, which lost 1 base and 2 bases, there was a span of 11 bases.

The gene calls are TRBV5-4 and TRBJ2-1; D is undetermined. Judging by the DNA end, TRBJ2-5 fits better; the J call may be wrong. CDR3 length equals 15 residues. The germline V gene has CDR1 SGHNT and CDR2 YYREEE (reference sequence). CDR3 nucleotide sequence: TGTGCCAGCAGCTTGGGAAGCTGGAGTAAAGAGACCCAGTACTTC. It is translated as CASSLGSWSKETQYF.

This clonotype was detected many times. The gene calls are TRBV9 and TRBJ2-6; D might be TRBD1 (6 bases). Trimming left V 0 bases short and J 0 bases short, with 13 bases between. The CDR3 has 18 amino acids. Germline lookup yields CDR1 SGDLS and CDR2 YYNGEE. DNA for the CDR3: TGTGCCAGCAGCGTAGCTGGGACAAGCGCCTCTGGGGCCAACGTCCTGACTTTC. It specifies CASSVAGTSASGANVLTF.

The chain combines TRBV20-1 with TRBJ1-4; TRBD1 matches 7 bases. J lost 8 bases, V lost 1 base, and 4 bases had no gene match. The germline gives CDR1 DFQATT, CDR2 SNEGSKA (reference sequence). The CDR3 runs to 13 residues. The CDR3 sequence: CSARGQGGEKLFF. In DNA form, the CDR3 reads TGCAGTGCTAGAGGTCAGGGGGGCGAAAAACTGTTTTTT.

As to this clonotype: Mismatch with germline at one junction end may stem from a read error. J is TRBJ2-3 and V is TRBV20-1; 9 nucleotides match TRBD2. The CDR3 is 15 amino acids. Germline assignment: CDR1 DFQATT and CDR2 SNEGSKA (reference sequence). In DNA, the CDR3 is TGCCGTGCTAAGAGCGGGGGGACGAGCACAGATACGCAGTATTTT. Amino acid sequence: CRAKSGGTSTDTQYF.

The chain uses TRBV9 and TRBJ2-5; D is unresolved. Trimming cost V 3 bases and J 0 bases, with 6 bases left between them. The length of the CDR3 is 13 residues. Germline V gene lookup returns CDR1 SGDLS and CDR2 YYNGEE. The CDR3 spells CASSAENQETQYF. CDR3 coding DNA: TGTGCCAGCAGCGCAGAGAACCAAGAGACCCAGTACTTC.

In the case of this clonotype: Relative to the germline gene, one junction end is altered; a read error may explain this. The V gene is TRBV7-2, the J gene TRBJ2-3, with TRBD2 matching over 11 bases. Germline V gives CDR1 SGHTA, CDR2 FQGNSA. This CDR3 region has 16 residues. The CDR3 reads CASSRSGGAGSDTQYF. The DNA of the CDR3 is TGTGCCAGCAGCCGTAGCGGGGGGGCTGGGTCAGACACGCAGTATTTT.

This clonotype has ten or more counts. J is TRBJ2-7 and V is TRBV12-3 or TRBV12-4, with TRBD2 as a possible D gene (6 bases). V was shortened by 3 bases and J by 0 bases, with 12 bases between the two germline ends. This CDR3 has 15 residues. CDR3 residues: CASSFREASSYEQYF. DNA for the CDR3: TGTGCCAGCAGTTTCAGGGAGGCCAGCTCCTACGAGCAGTACTTC.